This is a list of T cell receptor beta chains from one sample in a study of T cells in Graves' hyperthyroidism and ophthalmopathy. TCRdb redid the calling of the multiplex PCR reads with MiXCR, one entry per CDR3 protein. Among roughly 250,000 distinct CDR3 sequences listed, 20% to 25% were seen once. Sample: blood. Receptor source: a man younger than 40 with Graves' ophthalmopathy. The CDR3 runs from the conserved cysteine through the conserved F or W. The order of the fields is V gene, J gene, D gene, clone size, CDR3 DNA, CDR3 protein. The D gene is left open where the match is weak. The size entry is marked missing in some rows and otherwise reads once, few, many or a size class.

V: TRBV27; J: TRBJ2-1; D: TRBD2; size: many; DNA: TGTGCCAGCAGACCGCTCCCGAGCGGGAGGCGGAATGAGCAGTTCTTC; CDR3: CASRPLPSGRRNEQFF
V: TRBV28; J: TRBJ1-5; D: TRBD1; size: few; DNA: TGTGCCAGCAGGTCCGGGACAGGGGAAACTCAGCCCCAGCATTTT; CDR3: CASRSGTGETQPQHF
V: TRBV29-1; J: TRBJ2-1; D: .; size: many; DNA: TGCAGCGTTCAAACCAACTACCCGAGGATCGATGAGCAGTTCTTC; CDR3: CSVQTNYPRIDEQFF
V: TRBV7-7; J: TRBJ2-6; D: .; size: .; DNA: TGTGCTAGCAGCTTAGGAATGGCAGGGCTCCCCTCTGGGGCCAACGTCCTGACTTTC; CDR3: CASSLGMAGLPSGANVLTF
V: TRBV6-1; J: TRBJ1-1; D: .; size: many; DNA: TGTGCCAGCAGAGCCTCATCTGTAGCTTTCTTT; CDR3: CASRASSVAFF
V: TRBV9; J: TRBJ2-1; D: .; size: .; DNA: TGTGCCAGCAGCGCTCAACTGGTCTACAATGAGCAGTTCTTC; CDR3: CASSAQLVYNEQFF
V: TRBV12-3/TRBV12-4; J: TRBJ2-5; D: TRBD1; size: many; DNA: TGTGCCAGCAGTACGATAGTGGACAGGGAAGAGACCCAGTACTTC; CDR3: CASSTIVDREETQYF
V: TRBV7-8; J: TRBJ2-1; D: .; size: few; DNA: TGTGCCAGCAGCTTATTCCGGTCGTCCGGAGGAAGGAATGAGCAGTTCTTC; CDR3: CASSLFRSSGGRNEQFF
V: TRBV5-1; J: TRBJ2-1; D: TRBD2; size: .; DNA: TGCGCCAGCAGCTTACTAGCGGCAACTAAGAATGAGCAGTTCTTC; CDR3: CASSLLAATKNEQFF
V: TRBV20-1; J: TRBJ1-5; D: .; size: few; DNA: TGCAGTGCTAGGGGCGGGGGCAGAAATCAGCCCCAGCATTTT; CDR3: CSARGGGRNQPQHF
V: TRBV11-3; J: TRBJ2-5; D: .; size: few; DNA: TGTGCCAGCAGCTTAGGTCTTCTAGGTGCCCAAGAGACCCAGTACTTC; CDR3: CASSLGLLGAQETQYF
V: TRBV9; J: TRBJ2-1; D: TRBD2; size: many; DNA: TGTGCCAGCAGCGTAGTAGCGGGGGGTGAGCAGTTCTTC; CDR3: CASSVVAGGEQFF
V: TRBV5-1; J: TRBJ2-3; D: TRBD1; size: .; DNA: TGCGCCAGCAGCTTGGGGCCCGGGACAGCTAGCACAGATACGCAGTATTTT; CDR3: CASSLGPGTASTDTQYF
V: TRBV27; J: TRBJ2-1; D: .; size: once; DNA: TGTGCCAGCAGTTTCGGCAACTACAATGAGCAGTTCTTC; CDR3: CASSFGNYNEQFF
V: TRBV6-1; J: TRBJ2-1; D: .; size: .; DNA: TGTGCCAGCTCGCCGACGTTCTCCTACAATGAGCAGTTCTTC; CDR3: CASSPTFSYNEQFF
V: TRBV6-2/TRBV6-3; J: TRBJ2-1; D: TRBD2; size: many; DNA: TGTGCCAGCAGTCACGCGGCGGGAGCCCCCCCCCGGAATGAGCAGTTCTTC; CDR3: CASSHAAGAPPRNEQFF
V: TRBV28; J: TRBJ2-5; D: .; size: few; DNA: TGTGCCAGCAGTACACTACATCCAGCCGAGACCCAGTACTTC; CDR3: CASSTLHPAETQYF
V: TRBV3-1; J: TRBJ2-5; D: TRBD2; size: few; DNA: TGTGCCAGCAGCCAAAGGGCTAGCGGGAGCAGAGAGACCCAGTACTTC; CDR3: CASSQRASGSRETQYF
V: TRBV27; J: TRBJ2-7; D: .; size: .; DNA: TGTGCCAGCAGTAACACAGGTACCCAATCGCACGAGCAGTACTTC; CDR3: CASSNTGTQSHEQYF
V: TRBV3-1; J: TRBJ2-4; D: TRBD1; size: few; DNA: TGTGCCAGCAGCCGGGGGACAGGGTCCATTCAGTACTTC; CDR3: CASSRGTGSIQYF
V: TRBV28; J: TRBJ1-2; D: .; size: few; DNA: TGTGCCAGCAGTTTGAGGTTCCCTAACTATGGCTACACCTTC; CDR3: CASSLRFPNYGYTF
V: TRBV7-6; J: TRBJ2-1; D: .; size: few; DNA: TGTGCCAGCAGCTTAGGGCTCCCGAGCTCCTACAATGAGCAGTTCTTC; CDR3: CASSLGLPSSYNEQFF
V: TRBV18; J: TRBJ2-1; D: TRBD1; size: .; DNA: TGTGCCAGCTCACGGACAGGGGCCCCGACGACCTACAATGAGCAGTTCTTC; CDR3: CASSRTGAPTTYNEQFF
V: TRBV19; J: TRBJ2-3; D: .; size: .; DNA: TGTGCCAGTACCCCCCTGGGACTCACAGATACGCAGTATTTT; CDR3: CASTPLGLTDTQYF
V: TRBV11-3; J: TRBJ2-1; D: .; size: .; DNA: TGTGCCAGCAGCTTAGATATTACAGAGCAGTTCTTC; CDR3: CASSLDITEQFF
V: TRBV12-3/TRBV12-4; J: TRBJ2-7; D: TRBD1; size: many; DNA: TGTGCCAGCATACGGGACAGGGGGCGCGACGAGCAGTACTTC; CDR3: CASIRDRGRDEQYF
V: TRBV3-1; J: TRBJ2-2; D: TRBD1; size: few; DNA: TGTGCCTCTCGCCGGGGACAGGGGAGTACCGGGGAGCTGTTTTTT; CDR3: CASRRGQGSTGELFF
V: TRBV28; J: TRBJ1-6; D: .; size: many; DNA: TGTGCCAGCAGTTCACCCCCCGGGGGTGGATCGCCAGCCCTCCACTTT; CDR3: CASSSPPGGGSPALHF
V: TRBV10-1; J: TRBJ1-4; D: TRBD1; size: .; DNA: TGCGCCAGCAGTGAGTCGAAGGGGGCAAGGGGCGAAAAACTGTTTTTT; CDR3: CASSESKGARGEKLFF